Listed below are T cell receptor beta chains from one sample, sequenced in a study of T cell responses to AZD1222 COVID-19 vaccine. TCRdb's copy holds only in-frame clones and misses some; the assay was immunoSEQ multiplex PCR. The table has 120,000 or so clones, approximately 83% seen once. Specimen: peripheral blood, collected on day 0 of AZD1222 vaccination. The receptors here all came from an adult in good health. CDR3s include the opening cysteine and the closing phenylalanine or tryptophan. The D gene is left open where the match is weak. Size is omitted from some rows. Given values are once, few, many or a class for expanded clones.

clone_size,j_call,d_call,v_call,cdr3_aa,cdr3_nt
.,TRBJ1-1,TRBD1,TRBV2,CASSGQGIGEAFF,TGTGCCAGCAGCGGACAGGGTATCGGTGAAGCTTTCTTT
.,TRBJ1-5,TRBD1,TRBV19,CASSIDGRGISQPQHF,TGTGCCAGTAGTATAGACGGCAGGGGGATCAGTCAGCCCCAGCATTTT
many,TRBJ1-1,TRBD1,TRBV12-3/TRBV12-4,CASSLYRGTEAFF,TGTGCCAGCAGTCTTTACAGGGGCACTGAAGCTTTCTTT
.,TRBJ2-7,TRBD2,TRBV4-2,CASSQVYSSGVKNYEQYF,TGTGCCAGCAGCCAAGTTTATTCTAGCGGGGTTAAGAACTACGAGCAGTACTTC
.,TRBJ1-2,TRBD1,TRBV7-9,CASSLLTGMRGYTF,TGTGCCAGCAGCTTACTGACAGGGATGCGTGGCTACACCTTC
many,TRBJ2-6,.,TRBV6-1,CASSEAGKGSGANVLTF,TGTGCCAGCAGTGAGGCAGGGAAAGGCTCTGGGGCCAACGTCCTGACTTTC
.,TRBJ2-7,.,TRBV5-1,CASHYDSTYEQYF,TGCGCCAGCCACTACGACTCGACCTACGAGCAGTACTTC
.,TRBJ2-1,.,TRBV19,CASSLGRSSYNEQFF,TGTGCCAGTAGCCTCGGACGCAGCTCCTACAATGAGCAGTTCTTC
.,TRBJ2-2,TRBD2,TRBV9,CASSLSGRSDTGELFF,TGTGCCAGCAGCTTGAGCGGGAGGTCTGACACCGGGGAGCTGTTTTTT
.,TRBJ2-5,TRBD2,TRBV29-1,CSVELLAGKGQETQYF,TGCAGCGTTGAACTCCTAGCGGGGAAGGGGCAAGAGACCCAGTACTTC
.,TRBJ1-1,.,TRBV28,CASTRGREDEAFF,TGTGCCAGCACCAGGGGCAGGGAGGATGAAGCTTTCTTT
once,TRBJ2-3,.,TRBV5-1,CASSSLNPSDTQYF,TGCGCCAGCAGCTCGTTAAACCCCTCAGATACGCAGTATTTT
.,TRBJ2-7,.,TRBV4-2,CASSQDYSSYEQYF,TGTGCCAGCAGCCAAGATTACAGCTCCTACGAGCAGTACTTC
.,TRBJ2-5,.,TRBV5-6,CASSLGGGQETQYF,TGTGCCAGCAGCTTAGGGGGAGGTCAAGAGACCCAGTACTTC
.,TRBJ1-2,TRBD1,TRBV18,CASSQNPTGNYGYTF,TGTGCCAGCTCACAAAACCCGACAGGGAACTATGGCTACACCTTC
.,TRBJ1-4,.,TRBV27,CASSLTEMGEKLFF,TGTGCCAGCAGTTTAACAGAGATGGGGGAAAAACTGTTTTTT
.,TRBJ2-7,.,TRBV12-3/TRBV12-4,CASQRGLSYEQYF,TGTGCCAGCCAGAGGGGGTTAAGCTACGAGCAGTACTTC
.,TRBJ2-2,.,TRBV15,CATSRDLREVGLGELFF,TGTGCCACCAGCAGAGACTTGAGGGAAGTCGGGTTGGGGGAGCTGTTTTTT
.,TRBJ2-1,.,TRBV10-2,CASSERGPEEFF,TGCGCCAGCAGTGAGCGGGGACCGGAGGAGTTCTTC
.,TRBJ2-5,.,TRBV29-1,CSARRTGDKTQYF,TGCAGCGCGCGCCGTACGGGGGACAAGACCCAGTACTTC
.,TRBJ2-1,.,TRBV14,CASGRQLDNEQFF,TGTGCCAGCGGCCGCCAACTAGACAATGAGCAGTTCTTC
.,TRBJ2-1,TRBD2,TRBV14,CASSQSGGLARYNEQFF,TGTGCCAGCAGCCAAAGTGGAGGACTAGCGCGGTACAATGAGCAGTTCTTC
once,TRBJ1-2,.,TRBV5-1,CASSLALSANYGYTF,TGCGCCAGCAGCTTGGCCCTGTCAGCTAACTATGGCTACACCTTC
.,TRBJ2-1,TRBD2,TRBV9,CASSARSGLAGGPSSYNEQFF,TGTGCCAGCAGCGCACGAAGTGGACTAGCGGGAGGCCCTAGCTCCTACAATGAGCAGTTCTTC
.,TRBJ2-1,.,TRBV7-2,CASSPRLVSDEQFF,TGTGCCAGCAGCCCGAGACTAGTTTCCGATGAGCAGTTCTTC
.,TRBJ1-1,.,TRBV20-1,CSALQDTEAFF,TGCAGTGCCCTTCAAGACACTGAAGCTTTCTTT
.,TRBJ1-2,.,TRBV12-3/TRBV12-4,CASSSRTYYGYTF,TGTGCCAGCAGTTCCCGGACCTACTATGGCTACACCTTC
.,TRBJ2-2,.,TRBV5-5,CASSLLLGANTGELFF,TGTGCCAGCAGCTTGTTACTGGGGGCGAACACCGGGGAGCTGTTTTTT
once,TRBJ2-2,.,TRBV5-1,CASSLGGAGRTGELFF,TGCGCCAGCAGCTTGGGGGGCGCGGGACGCACCGGGGAGCTGTTTTTT
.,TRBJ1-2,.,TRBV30,CAWSVRRFSNYGYTF,TGTGCCTGGAGTGTACGGAGGTTTTCTAACTATGGCTACACCTTC
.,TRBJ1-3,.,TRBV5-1,CASQGGSGNTIYF,TGCGCCAGTCAAGGGGGCTCTGGAAACACCATATATTTT
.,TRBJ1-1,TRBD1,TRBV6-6,CASSTGGNTEAFF,TGTGCCAGCAGTACAGGGGGGAACACTGAAGCTTTCTTT
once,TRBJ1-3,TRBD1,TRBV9,CASSATNPGQSSGNTIYF,TGTGCCAGCAGCGCTACTAATCCGGGACAGAGCTCTGGAAACACCATATATTTT
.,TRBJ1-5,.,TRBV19,CASSIPRGRGNQPQHF,TGTGCCAGTAGTATCCCCCGGGGTAGAGGCAATCAGCCCCAGCATTTT
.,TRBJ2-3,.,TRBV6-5,CASRIGTAVDTQYF,TGTGCCAGCAGGATCGGGACGGCGGTTGATACGCAGTATTTT
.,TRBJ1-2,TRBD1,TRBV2,CASIEGARGGYTF,TGTGCCAGCATTGAGGGGGCTAGGGGTGGCTACACCTTC
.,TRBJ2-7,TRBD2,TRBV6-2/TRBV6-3,CASSPVAGGLYEQYF,TGTGCCAGCAGTCCAGTAGCGGGAGGGCTCTACGAGCAGTACTTC
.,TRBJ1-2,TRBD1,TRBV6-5,CASSRQGAGVNGYTF,TGTGCCAGCAGTCGACAGGGGGCAGGAGTAAATGGCTACACCTTC
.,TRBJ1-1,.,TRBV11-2,CASSFGLRGARMNTEAFF,TGTGCCAGCAGCTTTGGCTTGCGGGGGGCGAGGATGAACACTGAAGCTTTCTTT
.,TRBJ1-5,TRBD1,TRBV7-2,CASSLTGAESNQPQHF,TGTGCCAGCAGCTTAACAGGGGCAGAAAGCAATCAGCCCCAGCATTTT
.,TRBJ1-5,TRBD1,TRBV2,CASSPGQGWFQPQHF,TGTGCCAGCTCACCGGGACAGGGGTGGTTTCAGCCCCAGCATTTT
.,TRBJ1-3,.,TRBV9,CASSVGGWGSGNTIYF,TGTGCCAGCAGCGTAGGGGGCTGGGGCTCTGGAAACACCATATATTTT
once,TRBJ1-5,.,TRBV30,CAWGQGGQPQHF,TGTGCCTGGGGGCAGGGAGGTCAGCCCCAGCATTTT
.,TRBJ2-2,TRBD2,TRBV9,CASSVGLARNTGELFF,TGTGCCAGCAGCGTAGGACTAGCGAGGAACACCGGGGAGCTGTTTTTT
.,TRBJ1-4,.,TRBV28,CASSSGQGEKLFF,TGTGCCAGCAGTTCTGGCCAGGGGGAAAAACTGTTTTTT
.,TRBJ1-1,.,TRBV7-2,CASSVQVWTEAFF,TGTGCCAGCAGCGTACAGGTTTGGACTGAAGCTTTCTTT
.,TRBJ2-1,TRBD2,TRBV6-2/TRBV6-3,CASSYGGRAYNEQFF,TGTGCCAGCAGTTACGGCGGGAGGGCCTACAATGAGCAGTTCTTC
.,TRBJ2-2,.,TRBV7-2,CASSPDSYTGELFF,TGTGCCAGCAGTCCCGACTCCTACACCGGGGAGCTGTTTTTT
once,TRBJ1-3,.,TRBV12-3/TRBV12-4,CASSNLGADTIYF,TGTGCCAGCAGTAACCTGGGTGCGGACACCATATATTTT
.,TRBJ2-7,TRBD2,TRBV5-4,CASSSTSGSIYEQYF,TGTGCCAGCAGCTCGACTAGCGGGAGTATCTACGAGCAGTACTTC
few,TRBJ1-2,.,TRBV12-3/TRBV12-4,CASSPGPRGGYTF,TGTGCCAGCAGTCCTGGTCCCCGGGGTGGCTACACCTTC
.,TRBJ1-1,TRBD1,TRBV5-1,CASRQPDRESTEAFF,TGCGCCAGCAGACAACCAGACAGGGAGAGCACTGAAGCTTTCTTT
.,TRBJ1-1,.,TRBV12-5,CASVLNRDEAFF,TGTGCTAGTGTTCTTAACCGGGACGAAGCTTTCTTT
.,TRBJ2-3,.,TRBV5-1,CASSSGWAPSSDTQYF,TGCGCCAGCAGCTCGGGTTGGGCCCCGTCCTCAGATACGCAGTATTTT
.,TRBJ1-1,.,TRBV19,CASKAEVTEAFF,TGTGCCAGTAAAGCGGAAGTCACTGAAGCTTTCTTT
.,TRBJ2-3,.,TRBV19,CASSIDRQLNTQYF,TGTGCCAGTAGTATTGACAGGCAGCTCAATACGCAGTATTTT
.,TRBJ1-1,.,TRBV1,CTSTPCGTEAFF,TGCACCAGCACCCCCTGCGGCACTGAAGCTTTCTTT